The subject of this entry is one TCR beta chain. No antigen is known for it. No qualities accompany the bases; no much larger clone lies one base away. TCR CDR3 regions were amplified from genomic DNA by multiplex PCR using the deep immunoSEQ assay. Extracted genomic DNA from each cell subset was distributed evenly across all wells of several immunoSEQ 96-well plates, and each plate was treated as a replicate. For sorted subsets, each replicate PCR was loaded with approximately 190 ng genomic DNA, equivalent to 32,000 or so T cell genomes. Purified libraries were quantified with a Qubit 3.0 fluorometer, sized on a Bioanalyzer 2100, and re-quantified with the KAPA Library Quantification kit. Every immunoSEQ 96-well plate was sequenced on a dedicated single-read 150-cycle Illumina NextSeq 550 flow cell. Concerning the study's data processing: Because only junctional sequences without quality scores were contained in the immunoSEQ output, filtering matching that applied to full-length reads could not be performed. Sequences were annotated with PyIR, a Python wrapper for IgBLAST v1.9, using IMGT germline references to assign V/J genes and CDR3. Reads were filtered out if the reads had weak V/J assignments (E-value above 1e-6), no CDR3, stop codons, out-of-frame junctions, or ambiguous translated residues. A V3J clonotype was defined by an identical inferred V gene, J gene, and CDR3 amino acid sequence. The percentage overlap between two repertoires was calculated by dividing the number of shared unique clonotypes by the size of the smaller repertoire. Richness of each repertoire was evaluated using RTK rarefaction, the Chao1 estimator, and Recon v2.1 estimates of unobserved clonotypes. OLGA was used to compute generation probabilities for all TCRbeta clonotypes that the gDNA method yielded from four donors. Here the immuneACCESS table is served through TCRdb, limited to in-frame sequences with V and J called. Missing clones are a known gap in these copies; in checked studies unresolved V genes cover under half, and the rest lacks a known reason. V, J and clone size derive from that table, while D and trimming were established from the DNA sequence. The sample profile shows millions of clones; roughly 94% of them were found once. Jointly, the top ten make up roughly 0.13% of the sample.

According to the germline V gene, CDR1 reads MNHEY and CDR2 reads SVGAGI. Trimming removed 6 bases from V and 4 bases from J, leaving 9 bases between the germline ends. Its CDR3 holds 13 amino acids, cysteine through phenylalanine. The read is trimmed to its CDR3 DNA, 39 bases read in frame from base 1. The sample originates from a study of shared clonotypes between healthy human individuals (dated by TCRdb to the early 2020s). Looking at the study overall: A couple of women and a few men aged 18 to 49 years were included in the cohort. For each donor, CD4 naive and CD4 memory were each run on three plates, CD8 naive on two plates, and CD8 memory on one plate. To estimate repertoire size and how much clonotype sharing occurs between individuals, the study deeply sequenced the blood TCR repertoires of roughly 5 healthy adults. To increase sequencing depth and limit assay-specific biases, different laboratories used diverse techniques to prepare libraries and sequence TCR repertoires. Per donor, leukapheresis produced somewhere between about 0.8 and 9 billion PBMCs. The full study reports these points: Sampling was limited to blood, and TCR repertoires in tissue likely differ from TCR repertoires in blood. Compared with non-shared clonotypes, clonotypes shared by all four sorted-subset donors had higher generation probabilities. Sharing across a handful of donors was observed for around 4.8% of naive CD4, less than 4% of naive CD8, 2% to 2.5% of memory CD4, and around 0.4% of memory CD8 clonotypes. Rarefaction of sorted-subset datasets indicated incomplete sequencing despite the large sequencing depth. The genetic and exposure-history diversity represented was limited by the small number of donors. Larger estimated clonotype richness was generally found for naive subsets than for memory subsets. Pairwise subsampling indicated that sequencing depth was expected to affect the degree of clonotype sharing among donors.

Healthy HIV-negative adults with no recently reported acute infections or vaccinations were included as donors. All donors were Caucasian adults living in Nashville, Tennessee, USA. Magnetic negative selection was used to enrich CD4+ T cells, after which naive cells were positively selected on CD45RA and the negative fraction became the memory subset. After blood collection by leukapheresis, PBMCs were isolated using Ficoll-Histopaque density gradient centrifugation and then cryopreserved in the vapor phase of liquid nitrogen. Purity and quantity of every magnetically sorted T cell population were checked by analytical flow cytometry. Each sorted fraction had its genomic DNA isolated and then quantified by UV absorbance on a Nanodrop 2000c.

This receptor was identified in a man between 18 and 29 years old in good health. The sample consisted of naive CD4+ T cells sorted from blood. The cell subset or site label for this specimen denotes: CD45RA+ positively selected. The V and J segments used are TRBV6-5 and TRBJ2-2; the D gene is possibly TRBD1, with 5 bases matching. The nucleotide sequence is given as TGTGCCAGCAGCGTAAGGGGCACCGGGGAGCTGTTTTTT. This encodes CASSVRGTGELFF.